The 9 T cell receptor beta chains presented below share a single source sample, sequenced in a study of blood T cells in healthy people across ages. A second about 7 to 11 cycle PCR used barcoded and J-beta primers. TCRdb re-analysed the 5' RACE reads in MiXCR, keeping a single row per CDR3 protein. The repertoire holds around 1,600,000 distinct CDR3 sequences, with 42% as singletons. Sequencing was performed on blood. The source of these receptors is a young woman in good health.

This clonotype was counted a few times. V and J are TRBV9 and TRBJ2-1; TRBD2 might be the D (6 bases). The CDR3 is made up of 13 amino acids. V gave up 4 bases and J gave up 8 bases, with 13 bases separating them. CDR1 SGDLS and CDR2 YYNGEE come from the germline V gene. The CDR3 here is CASSPRGTYEQFF. Written as DNA, the CDR3 is TGTGCCAGCAGCCCTCGCGGGACCTATGAGCAGTTCTTC.

There are a few counts of this clonotype. The V gene is TRBV5-4, the J gene TRBJ1-1; D is unclear. This CDR3 comprises 13 residues. The V gene lost 6 bases and the J gene lost 4 bases, with 13 bases spanning the gap. Looked up from germline, CDR1 is SGHNT and CDR2 is YYREEE (reference sequence). This CDR3 reads CASTRGLGTEAFF. The CDR3 nucleotides read TGTGCCAGCACCCGCGGGCTGGGCACTGAAGCTTTCTTT.

This chain connects TRBV20-1 to TRBJ2-7; D is perhaps TRBD1 or TRBD2 (6 bases each). The J call is uncertain, as TRBJ2-4 better fits the DNA end. Germline-derived CDR1 and CDR2 are DFQATT and SNEGSKA (reference sequence). The CDR3 extends over 14 amino acids. The CDR3 loop reads CSARGGQSKNIQYF. The CDR3, as DNA: TGCAGTGCTAGGGGAGGACAGTCCAAAAACATTCAGTACTTC.

V and J are TRBV20-1 and TRBJ1-4, with D possibly TRBD1 on 5 matching bases. With 5 bases removed from V and 8 bases from J, the gap between germline ends came to 15 bases. The length of the CDR3 is 13 residues. Germline V gives CDR1 DFQATT, CDR2 SNEGSKA (reference sequence). DNA for the CDR3: TGCAGTGCTCCCGGGACCCTACGAGAAAAACTGTTTTTT. This sequence encodes CSAPGTLREKLFF.

The sample holds one count of this clonotype. The gene calls are TRBV15 and TRBJ2-3, with 7 bases identical to TRBD2. The CDR3 consists of 16 residues. Germline CDR1 reads LNHNV; CDR2 reads YYDKDF (reference sequence). The V and J ends lost 5 bases and 5 bases, in that order; junction bases with no gene match: 13. The DNA for the CDR3 is TGTGCCACCAGCTTTAGACTAGCAGTTGGCATAGATACGCAGTATTTT. Its protein product is CATSFRLAVGIDTQYF.

The chain combines TRBV4-3 with TRBJ1-5; D ambiguous. V dropped 1 base and J dropped 6 bases, with 10 bases sitting between them. The CDR3 is made up of 14 amino acids. Per the germline V gene, CDR1 is LGHNA and CDR2 is YSLEER. The CDR3, as DNA: TGCGCCAGCAGCCAAGTCGCCCGGGGTCAGCCCCAGCATTTT. Translation gives CASSQVARGQPQHF.

This clonotype was seen only once. This chain links TRBV19 with TRBJ2-7; 9 nucleotides match TRBD2. The better agreement between TRBJ2-5 and the DNA end casts doubt on the J call. The CDR3 runs 14 residues. Looked up from germline, CDR1 is LNHDA and CDR2 is SQIVND (reference sequence). CDR3 amino acids: CASRLAGTGETQYF. The DNA of the CDR3 is TGTGCCAGTAGGCTAGCGGGGACGGGAGAGACCCAGTACTTC.

The chain is built from TRBV10-3 and TRBJ2-7; possibly TRBD2 for D (5 bases). The DNA end lines up better with TRBJ2-5; the J call may be wrong. CDR1 is ENHRY, CDR2 SYGVKD, per germline. The CDR3 runs to 12 residues. The chain's CDR3 is CAVRATGKTQYF. CDR3 DNA: TGTGCCGTCCGGGCCACGGGAAAGACCCAGTACTTC.

The chain has TRBV7-8 and TRBJ1-2, with 7 bases lining up with TRBD1. This CDR3 is built from 14 residues. V lost 3 bases, J lost 5 bases, and 6 bases stayed unmatched. Germline V CDR1 and CDR2: SGHVS, FQNEAQ. CDR3 nucleotide sequence: TGTGCCAGCAGCTTCCGGGACAGCGAGTATGGCTACACCTTC. This gives the protein CASSFRDSEYGYTF. The full variable domain, with the rest looked up from reference TRBV7-8 and TRBJ1-2, is GAGVSQSPRYKVAKRGQDVALRCDPISGHVSLFWYQQALGQGPEFLTYFQNEAQLDKSGLPSDRFFAERPEGSVSTLKIQRTQQEDSAVYLCASSFRDSEYGYTFGSGTRLTVV.